The present T cell receptor beta chain was sequenced within a study of blood T cell repertoires in COVID-19. Study as a whole: Acute-phase and convalescent COVID-19 samples originated in the United States, Italy and Spain. In each case, the material was cDNA or gDNA derived from T cells, B-cell-depleted T cells, or PBMCs.

As handled by the study authors: Amplification of reference gene primers provided the estimated nucleated cell counts. Here immunoSEQ multiplex PCR was the method, and the copy in TCRdb shows in-frame clones only, minus some. V and J calls and clone size are copied from that table; D and trimming were computed from the DNA. The sample includes about 100,000 clones, 90% to 95% seen only once; the top ten take 0.97%. J gave up 3 bases and V 3 bases, and 7 bases lay outside the gene matches. The length of the CDR3 is 17 residues. Per the germline V gene, CDR1 is SGHDT and CDR2 is YYEEEE. Input material: peripheral blood. The sequence came from a man aged 55 to 69 with acute or convalescent COVID-19. The chain links TRBV5-6 to TRBJ2-3, with 13 bases fitting TRBD2. CDR3 sequence: CASSYEGLAGVTDTQYF. As DNA, the CDR3 is TGTGCCAGCAGCTACGAAGGACTAGCGGGAGTTACAGATACGCAGTATTTT. The entire variable domain, with the rest obtained from reference TRBV5-6 and TRBJ2-3, is as follows: DAGVTQSPTHLIKTRGQQVTLRCSPKSGHDTVSWYQQALGQGPQFIFQYYEEEERQRGNFPDRFSGHQFPNYSSELNVNALLLGDSALYLCASSYEGLAGVTDTQYFGPGTRLTVL.